This is a list of T cell receptor beta chains from one sample in a study of blood T cell repertoires in COVID-19. Method: immunoSEQ multiplex PCR; TCRdb's copy keeps in-frame clones and lacks some. The sample contains 200,000 to 300,000 clones, 70% to 85% of which appear only once. The sequenced sample consisted of peripheral blood. The source of these receptors is a man aged 35 to 55 who had recovered from COVID-19. The CDR3 runs from the conserved cysteine through the conserved F or W. Each record gives: clone size, J gene, V gene, D gene, CDR3 DNA, CDR3 protein. A D gene is named only where the DNA matches it firmly. Clone size appears in some rows only: once, few, many, or a class for an expanded clone.

- TRBJ2-7 TRBV11-2 - TGTGCCAGCAGCTTAGCCGGGGGTTACTCCTACGAGCAGTACTTC CASSLAGGYSYEQYF
- TRBJ1-4 TRBV7-9 - TGTGCCAGCAGCAGGGACGGGACTACTAATGAAAAACTGTTTTTT CASSRDGTTNEKLFF
- TRBJ2-3 TRBV7-2 - TGTGCCAGCAGCCCAGGACAAGGTTCCGATACGCAGTATTTT CASSPGQGSDTQYF
- TRBJ2-7 TRBV5-1 TRBD2 TGCGCCAGCAGCTTGTGGTTTAGCGGGAGGGCCCAGTACGAGCAGTACTTC CASSLWFSGRAQYEQYF
- TRBJ1-6 TRBV4-1 - TGCGCCAGCAGCCAAGATCCCGCAGGGTATTCACCCCTCCACTTT CASSQDPAGYSPLHF
- TRBJ2-3 TRBV19 - TGTGCCAGTAGTAAGCTCTCGGGCACAGATACGCAGTATTTT CASSKLSGTDTQYF
- TRBJ2-7 TRBV4-3 TRBD1 TGCGCCAGCAGCCAAGATAGGACAGGGGGCCGGTACGAGCAGTACTTC CASSQDRTGGRYEQYF
- TRBJ2-5 TRBV13 - TGTGCCAGCAGCCAATCCGGTGGAGGGCAAGAGACCCAGTACTTC CASSQSGGGQETQYF
- TRBJ2-5 TRBV5-1 TRBD2 TGCGCCAGCAGCCCGCTAGGGGAGGGAGAGACCCAGTACTTC CASSPLGEGETQYF
- TRBJ2-1 TRBV7-2 - TGTGCCAGCAGCCCCGATCCGGCGGGCATCTCGCTCTTC CASSPDPAGISLF
- TRBJ2-3 TRBV4-1 TRBD2 TGCGCCAGCAGCCAAGATGGTGCGGGAGGAGGGACAGATACGCAGTATTTT CASSQDGAGGGTDTQYF
- TRBJ1-3 TRBV18 - TGTGCCAGCTCCCTCACAAATTCTGGAAACACCATATATTTT CASSLTNSGNTIYF
- TRBJ2-1 TRBV7-9 TRBD1 TGTGCCAGCAGCTTAGCAGGGACAGGGGACGAGCAGTTCTTC CASSLAGTGDEQFF
- TRBJ2-3 TRBV5-1 - TGCGCCAGCAGCTTGGCCACAGGGGATACGCAGTATTTT CASSLATGDTQYF
- TRBJ2-3 TRBV7-9 TRBD2 TGTGCCTGCATTGAGCTAGCGGGCACAGATACGCAGTATTTT CACIELAGTDTQYF
once TRBJ1-1 TRBV2 - TGTGCCAGCAGTGAATCTTGGGGGCGCGGCACTGAAGCTTTCTTT CASSESWGRGTEAFF
- TRBJ2-1 TRBV24-1 - TGTGCCACCAGTGATTCCACGGGGGAAACCTACAATGAGCAGTTCTTC CATSDSTGETYNEQFF
once TRBJ2-1 TRBV29-1 TRBD2 TGCAGCGTTGAAGGAGAGCGGGGGAGCTCCTACAATGAGCAGTTCTTC CSVEGERGSSYNEQFF
- TRBJ2-1 TRBV11-2 TRBD1 TGTGCCAGCAGCAGGCTGGACAGGCGCAACAATGAGCAGTTCTTC CASSRLDRRNNEQFF
- TRBJ2-3 TRBV25-1 TRBD2 TGTGCCAGCAGGACGACTAGCGGGGGGGCCAGTTCAACGCAGTATTTT CASRTTSGGASSTQYF
- TRBJ1-5 TRBV4-1 TRBD1 TGCGCCAGCAGCCGCAGGGGGCTAGACAATCAGCCCCAGCATTTT CASSRRGLDNQPQHF
- TRBJ1-2 TRBV6-2/TRBV6-3 TRBD1 TGTGCCAGCAGTTGGGACAGTTATGGCTACACCTTC CASSWDSYGYTF
- TRBJ1-2 TRBV29-1 - TGCAGCGTGGGGGACACCCGAAACTATGGCTACACCTTC CSVGDTRNYGYTF
- TRBJ1-4 TRBV27 TRBD1 TGTGCCAGCAGCGATTCCCGGGACAGGGGTTGGGAGGAAAAACTGTTTTTT CASSDSRDRGWEEKLFF
- TRBJ1-6 TRBV12-3/TRBV12-4 - TGTGCCAGCAGTTTACCGGGAGAGGCACCCCTCCACTTT CASSLPGEAPLHF
- TRBJ1-2 TRBV6-4 - TGTGCCAGCAGTGACCAGTTTTCCCCGACAGGAACCCCCCATGGCTACACCTTC CASSDQFSPTGTPHGYTF
- TRBJ1-5 TRBV11-3 - TGTGCCAGCAGCCCGGGAGCAGCAGTTCAGCCCCAGCATTTT CASSPGAAVQPQHF
- TRBJ2-2 TRBV9 - TGTGCCAGCAGCGGCGGAGGGCTGGGAACCGGGGAGCTGTTTTTT CASSGGGLGTGELFF
few TRBJ2-5 TRBV7-2 TRBD1 TGTGCCAGCAGTCTGAACAGGGGTCGCGAGACCCAGTACTTC CASSLNRGRETQYF
few TRBJ2-7 TRBV4-3 - TGCGCCAGCAGCCAAGAAGCGGGCGTCGGATTCTACGAGCAGTACTTC CASSQEAGVGFYEQYF
- TRBJ1-2 TRBV19 - TGTGCCAGTCAAAGGGGAGGGACCTATGGCTACACCTTC CASQRGGTYGYTF